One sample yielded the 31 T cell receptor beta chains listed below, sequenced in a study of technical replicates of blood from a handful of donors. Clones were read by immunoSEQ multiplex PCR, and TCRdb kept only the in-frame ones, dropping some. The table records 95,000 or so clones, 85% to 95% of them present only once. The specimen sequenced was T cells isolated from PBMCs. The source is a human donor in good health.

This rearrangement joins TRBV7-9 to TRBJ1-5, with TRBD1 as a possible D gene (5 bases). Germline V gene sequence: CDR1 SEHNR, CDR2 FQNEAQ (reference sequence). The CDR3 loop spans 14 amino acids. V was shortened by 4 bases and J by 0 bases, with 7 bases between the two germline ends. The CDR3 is CASSSTDSNQPQHF. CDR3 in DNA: TGTGCCAGCAGCTCGACAGATAGCAATCAGCCCCAGCATTTT.

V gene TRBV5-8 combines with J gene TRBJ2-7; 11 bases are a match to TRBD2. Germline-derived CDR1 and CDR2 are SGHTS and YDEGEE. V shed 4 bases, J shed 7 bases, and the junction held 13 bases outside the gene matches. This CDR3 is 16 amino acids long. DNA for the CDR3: TGTGCCAGCAGCGATGGTTCTAGCGGGGGGTCTGGGGAGCAGTACTTC. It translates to CASSDGSSGGSGEQYF.

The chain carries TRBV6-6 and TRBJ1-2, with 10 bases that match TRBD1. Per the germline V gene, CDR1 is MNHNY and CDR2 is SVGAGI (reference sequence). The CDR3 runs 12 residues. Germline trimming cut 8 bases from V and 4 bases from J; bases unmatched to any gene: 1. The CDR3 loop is CASGQGGYGYTF. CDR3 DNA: TGTGCCAGCGGACAGGGGGGCTATGGCTACACCTTC.

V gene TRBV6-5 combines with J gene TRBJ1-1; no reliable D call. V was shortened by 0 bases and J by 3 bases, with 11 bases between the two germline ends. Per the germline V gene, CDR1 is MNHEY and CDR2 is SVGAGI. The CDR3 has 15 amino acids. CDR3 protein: CASSYSSSPHTEAFF. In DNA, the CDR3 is TGTGCCAGCAGTTACTCGAGTTCCCCGCACACTGAAGCTTTCTTT.

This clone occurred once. CDR3 in amino acids: CASSQGLAGVETQYF. For the CDR3, the DNA is TGTGCCAGCAGCCAAGGACTAGCGGGAGTAGAGACCCAGTACTTC. The V and J genes are TRBV28 and TRBJ2-5, with 13 positions matching TRBD2. The J segment lost 4 bases and the V segment lost 6 bases, leaving 5 bases of the junction unmatched. Germline CDR1 MDHEN, CDR2 SYDVKM. CDR3 length: 15 amino acids.

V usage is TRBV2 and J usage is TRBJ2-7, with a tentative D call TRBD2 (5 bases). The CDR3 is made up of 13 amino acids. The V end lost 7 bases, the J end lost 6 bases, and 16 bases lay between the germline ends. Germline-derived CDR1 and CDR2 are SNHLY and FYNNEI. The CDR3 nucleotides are TGTGCCAGCACGCTAGTAGAGAGGGTCGAGCAGTACTTC. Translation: CASTLVERVEQYF.

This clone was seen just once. CDR3 residues: CASTSPGGTPLNIQYF. CDR3 coding DNA: TGTGCCAGCACCAGTCCGGGAGGGACTCCTTTAAACATTCAGTACTTC. The chain joins TRBV7-2 to TRBJ2-4; 8 bases line up with TRBD2. This CDR3 has 16 residues. Germline CDR1 and CDR2: SGHTA and FQGNSA. J was trimmed by 6 bases and V by 7 bases; bases with no gene match: 14. The variable domain in full, completed from reference TRBV7-2 and TRBJ2-4, reads GAGVSQSPSNKVTEKGKDVELRCDPISGHTALYWYRQSLGQGLEFLIYFQGNSAPDKSGLPSDRFSAERTGGSVSTLTIQRTQQEDSAVYLCASTSPGGTPLNIQYFGAGTRLSVL.

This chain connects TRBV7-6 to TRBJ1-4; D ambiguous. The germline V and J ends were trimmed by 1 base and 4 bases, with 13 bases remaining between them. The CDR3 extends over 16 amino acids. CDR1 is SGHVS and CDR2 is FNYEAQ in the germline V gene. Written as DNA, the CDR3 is TGTGCCAGCAGCTTAGAGGTCGGGATCTATAATGAAAAACTGTTTTTT. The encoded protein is CASSLEVGIYNEKLFF. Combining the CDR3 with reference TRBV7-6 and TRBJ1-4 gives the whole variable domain GAGVSQSPRYKVTKRGQDVALRCDPISGHVSLYWYRQALGQGPEFLTYFNYEAQQDKSGLPNDRFSAERPEGSISTLTIQRTEQRDSAMYRCASSLEVGIYNEKLFFGSGTQLSVL.

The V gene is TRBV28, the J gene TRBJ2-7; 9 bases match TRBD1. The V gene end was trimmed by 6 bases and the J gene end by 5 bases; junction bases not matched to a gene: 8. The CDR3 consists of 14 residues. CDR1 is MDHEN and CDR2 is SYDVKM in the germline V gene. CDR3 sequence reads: CASRSTGGDHEQYF. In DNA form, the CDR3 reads TGTGCCAGCAGGTCCACAGGGGGCGACCACGAGCAGTACTTC.

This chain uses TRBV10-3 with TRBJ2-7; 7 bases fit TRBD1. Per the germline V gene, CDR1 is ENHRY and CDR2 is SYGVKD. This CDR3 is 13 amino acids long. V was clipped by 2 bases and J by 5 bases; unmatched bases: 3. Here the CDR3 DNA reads TGTGCCATCAGTGAGAGAACAGGGGACGAGCAGTACTTC. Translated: CAISERTGDEQYF.

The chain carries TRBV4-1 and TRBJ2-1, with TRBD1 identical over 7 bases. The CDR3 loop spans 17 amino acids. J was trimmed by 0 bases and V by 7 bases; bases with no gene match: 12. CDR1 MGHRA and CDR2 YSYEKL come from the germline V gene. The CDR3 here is CASTPTSGGSSYNEQFF. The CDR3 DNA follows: TGCGCCAGCACCCCAACCTCAGGGGGAAGCTCCTACAATGAGCAGTTCTTC.

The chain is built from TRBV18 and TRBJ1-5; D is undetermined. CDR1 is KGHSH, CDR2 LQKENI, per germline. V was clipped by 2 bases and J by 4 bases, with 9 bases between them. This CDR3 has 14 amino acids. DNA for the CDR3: TGTGCCAGCTCACCAACTTCGGGGAATCAGCCCCAGCATTTT. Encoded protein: CASSPTSGNQPQHF.

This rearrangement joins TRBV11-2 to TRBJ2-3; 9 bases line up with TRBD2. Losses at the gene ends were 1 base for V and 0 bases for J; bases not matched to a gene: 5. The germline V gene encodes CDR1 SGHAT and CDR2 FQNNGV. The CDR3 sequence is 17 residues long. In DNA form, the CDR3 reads TGTGCCAGCAGCTTAGTAGGCGGGGGGGGTAGCACAGATACGCAGTATTTT. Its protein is CASSLVGGGGSTDTQYF.

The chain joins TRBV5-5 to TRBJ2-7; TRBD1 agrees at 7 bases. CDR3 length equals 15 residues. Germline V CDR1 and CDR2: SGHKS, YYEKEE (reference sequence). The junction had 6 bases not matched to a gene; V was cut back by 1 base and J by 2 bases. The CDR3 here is CASSLIGTAAYEQYF. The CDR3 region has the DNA TGTGCCAGCAGCTTGATCGGGACAGCAGCCTACGAGCAGTACTTC.

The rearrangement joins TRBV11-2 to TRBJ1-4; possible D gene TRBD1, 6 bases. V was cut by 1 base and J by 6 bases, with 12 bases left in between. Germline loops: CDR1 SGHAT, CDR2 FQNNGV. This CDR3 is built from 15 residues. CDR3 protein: CASSLADRYYEKLFF. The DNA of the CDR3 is TGTGCCAGCAGCTTAGCGGACAGATACTATGAAAAACTGTTTTTT.

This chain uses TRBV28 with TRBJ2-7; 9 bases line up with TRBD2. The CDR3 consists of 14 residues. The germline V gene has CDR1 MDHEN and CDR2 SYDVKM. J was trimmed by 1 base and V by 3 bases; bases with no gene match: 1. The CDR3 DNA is TGTGCCAGCAGTTTGCTAGCGGGGTCCTACGAGCAGTACTTC. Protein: CASSLLAGSYEQYF.

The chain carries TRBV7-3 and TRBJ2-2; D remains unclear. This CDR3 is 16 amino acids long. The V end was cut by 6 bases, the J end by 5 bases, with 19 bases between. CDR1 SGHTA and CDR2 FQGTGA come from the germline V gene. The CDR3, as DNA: TGTGCCAGCAGTCGTCTTTTAGCTGTAGAAACCGGGGAGCTGTTTTTT. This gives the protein CASSRLLAVETGELFF.

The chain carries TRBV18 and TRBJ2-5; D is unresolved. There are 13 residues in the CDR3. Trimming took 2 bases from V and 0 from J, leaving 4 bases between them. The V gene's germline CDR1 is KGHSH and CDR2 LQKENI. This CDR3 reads CASSPGHQETQYF. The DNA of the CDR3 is TGTGCCAGCTCACCAGGGCACCAAGAGACCCAGTACTTC.

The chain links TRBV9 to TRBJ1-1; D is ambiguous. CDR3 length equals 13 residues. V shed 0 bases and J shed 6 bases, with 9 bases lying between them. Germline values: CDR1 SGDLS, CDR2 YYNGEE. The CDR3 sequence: CASSVAPGSEAFF. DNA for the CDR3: TGTGCCAGCAGCGTAGCGCCCGGGTCTGAAGCTTTCTTT.

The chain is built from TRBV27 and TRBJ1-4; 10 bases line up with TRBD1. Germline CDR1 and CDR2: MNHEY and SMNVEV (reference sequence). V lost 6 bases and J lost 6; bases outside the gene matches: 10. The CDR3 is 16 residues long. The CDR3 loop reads CASSRPLGTGDEKLFF. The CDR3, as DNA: TGTGCCAGCAGCCGCCCGTTGGGGACAGGGGATGAAAAACTGTTTTTT.

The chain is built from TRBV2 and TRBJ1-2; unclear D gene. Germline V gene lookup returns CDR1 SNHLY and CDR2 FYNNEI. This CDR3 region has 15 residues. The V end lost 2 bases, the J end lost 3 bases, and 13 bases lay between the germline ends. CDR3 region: CASSEIGHADYGYTF. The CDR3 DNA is TGTGCCAGCAGTGAAATTGGCCACGCCGACTATGGCTACACCTTC.

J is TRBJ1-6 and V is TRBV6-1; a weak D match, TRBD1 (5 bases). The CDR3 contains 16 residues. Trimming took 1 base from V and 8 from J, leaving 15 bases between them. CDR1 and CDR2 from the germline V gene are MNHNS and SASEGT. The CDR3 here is CASSEGVGAPYSPLHF. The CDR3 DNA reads TGTGCCAGCAGTGAAGGAGTTGGGGCACCCTATTCACCCCTCCACTTT.

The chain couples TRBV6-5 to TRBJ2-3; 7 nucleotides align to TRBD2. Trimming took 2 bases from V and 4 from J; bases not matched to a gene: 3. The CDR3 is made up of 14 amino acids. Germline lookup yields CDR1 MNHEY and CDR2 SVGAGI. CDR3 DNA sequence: TGTGCCAGCAGTTACGAGCGGGAAGCAGATACGCAGTATTTT. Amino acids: CASSYEREADTQYF.

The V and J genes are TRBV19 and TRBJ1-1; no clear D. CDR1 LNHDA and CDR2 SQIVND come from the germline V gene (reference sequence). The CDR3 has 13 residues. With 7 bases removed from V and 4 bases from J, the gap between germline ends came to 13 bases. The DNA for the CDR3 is TGTGCCAGTAACCTTACTAGTACCACTGAAGCTTTCTTT. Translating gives CASNLTSTTEAFF.

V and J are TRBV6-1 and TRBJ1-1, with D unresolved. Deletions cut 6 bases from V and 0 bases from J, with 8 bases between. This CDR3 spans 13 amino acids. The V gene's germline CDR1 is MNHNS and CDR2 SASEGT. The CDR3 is CASRIQMNTEAFF. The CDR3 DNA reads TGTGCCAGCAGAATACAGATGAACACTGAAGCTTTCTTT.

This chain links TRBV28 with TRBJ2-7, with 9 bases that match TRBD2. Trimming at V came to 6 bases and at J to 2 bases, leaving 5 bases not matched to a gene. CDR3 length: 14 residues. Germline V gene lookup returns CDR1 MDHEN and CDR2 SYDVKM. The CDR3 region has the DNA TGTGCCAGCAGCTCCATAGCGGGAGCCTACGAGCAGTACTTC. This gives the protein CASSSIAGAYEQYF.

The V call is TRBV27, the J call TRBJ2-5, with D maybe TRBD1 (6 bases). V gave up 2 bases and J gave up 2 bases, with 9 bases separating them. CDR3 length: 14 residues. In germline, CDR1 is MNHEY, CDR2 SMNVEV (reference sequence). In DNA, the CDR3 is TGTGCCAGCAGTTTAGCGACAGGACAAGAGACCCAGTACTTC. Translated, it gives CASSLATGQETQYF.

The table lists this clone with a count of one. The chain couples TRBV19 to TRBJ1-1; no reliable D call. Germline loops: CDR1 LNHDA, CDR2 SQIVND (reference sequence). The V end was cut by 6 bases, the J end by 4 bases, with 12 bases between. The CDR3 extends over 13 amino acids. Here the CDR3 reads CASSLTSTTEAFF. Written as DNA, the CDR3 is TGTGCCAGTAGCCTTACTAGTACCACTGAAGCTTTCTTT.

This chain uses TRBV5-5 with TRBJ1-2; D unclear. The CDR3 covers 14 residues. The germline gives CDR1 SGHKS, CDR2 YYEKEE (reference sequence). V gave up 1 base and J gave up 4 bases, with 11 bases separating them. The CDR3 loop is CASSLLVIGYGYTF. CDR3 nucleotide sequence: TGTGCCAGCAGCTTGCTAGTCATCGGCTATGGCTACACCTTC.

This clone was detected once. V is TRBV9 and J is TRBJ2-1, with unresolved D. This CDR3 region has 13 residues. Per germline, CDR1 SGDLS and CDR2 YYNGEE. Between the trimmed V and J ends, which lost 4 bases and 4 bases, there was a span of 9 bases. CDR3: CASSPQLYNEQFF. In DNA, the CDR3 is TGTGCCAGCAGCCCCCAACTTTACAATGAGCAGTTCTTC.

The CDR3 loop reads CASSLPGTSTYNEQFF. In DNA form, the CDR3 reads TGTGCCAGCAGTTTACCGGGGACTTCTACCTACAATGAGCAGTTCTTC. This sequence joins TRBV28 and TRBJ2-1; D is possibly TRBD2 (6 bases). CDR1 MDHEN and CDR2 SYDVKM come from the germline V gene. The CDR3 runs 16 residues. The V gene lost 2 bases and the J gene lost 2 bases, with 13 bases spanning the gap.